This is a list of T cell receptor beta chains from one sample in a study of regulatory T cells in long-lasting Graves disease. TCRdb re-called the multiplex PCR reads through MiXCR, storing one row per CDR3 protein. The sample records roughly 400,000 distinct CDR3 sequences, about 20% being singletons. Sample: peripheral blood mononuclear cells (PBMCs), taken when the disease was refractory, from a patient treated with antithyroid drugs. Receptor source: a female donor with Graves disease. The CDR3 runs from the conserved cysteine through the conserved F or W. The D gene is left open where the match is weak. Size values are once, few and many counts, or a class for expanded clones, and some rows have none.

V	D	J	size	CDR3	DNA
TRBV29-1	TRBD1	TRBJ2-5	many	CSATGSGETQYF	TGCAGCGCGACAGGGTCGGGTGAGACCCAGTACTTC
TRBV12-3/TRBV12-4	TRBD2	TRBJ2-5	many	CASSRSGTSGPLGETQYF	TGTGCCAGCAGTAGATCCGGGACTAGCGGCCCCCTCGGAGAGACCCAGTACTTC
TRBV28	TRBD1	TRBJ1-1	many	CASSFTVGPGQGGEAFF	TGTGCCAGCAGTTTCACCGTGGGGCCGGGACAGGGGGGGGAAGCTTTCTTT
TRBV4-3	-	TRBJ1-2	-	CASSQDPNYGYTF	TGCGCCAGCAGCCAAGATCCTAACTATGGCTACACCTTC
TRBV6-1	TRBD2	TRBJ2-1	-	CASSLSGTPLNEQFF	TGTGCCAGCAGCCTTAGCGGGACCCCTCTCAATGAGCAGTTCTTC
TRBV4-3	-	TRBJ2-5	few	CASSQETPPQGSETQYF	TGCGCCAGCAGCCAAGAGACCCCCCCCCAGGGGTCGGAGACCCAGTACTTC
TRBV11-2	-	TRBJ1-5	many	CASSTGTQRGEPQHF	TGTGCCAGCAGCACCGGGACCCAGAGGGGGGAGCCCCAGCATTTT
TRBV7-2	-	TRBJ2-3	-	CASSIQDTQYF	TGTGCCAGCAGCATCCAGGATACGCAGTATTTT
TRBV6-1	TRBD2	TRBJ2-1	-	CASSEAIGILADYNEQFF	TGTGCCAGCAGTGAAGCTATTGGGATACTAGCGGACTACAATGAGCAGTTCTTC
TRBV5-6	-	TRBJ2-6	many	CASSLAGLGANVLTF	TGTGCCAGCAGCTTAGCAGGGCTCGGGGCCAACGTCCTGACTTTC
TRBV7-9	TRBD1	TRBJ2-7	-	CASSHKSTGGSYEQYF	TGTGCCAGCAGCCATAAGTCGACAGGGGGGTCCTACGAGCAGTACTTC
TRBV20-1	-	TRBJ2-5	many	CSAIRETQYF	TGCAGTGCTATTCGAGAGACCCAGTACTTC
TRBV5-5	-	TRBJ1-2	many	CASSQGRSLGYGYTF	TGTGCCAGCAGCCAAGGGCGGAGCCTAGGGTATGGCTACACCTTC
TRBV7-6	TRBD1	TRBJ1-4	-	CASSLAVLGQGSEKLFF	TGTGCCAGCAGCTTAGCAGTTTTGGGACAGGGAAGTGAAAAACTGTTTTTT
TRBV7-2	TRBD2	TRBJ2-1	once	CASSPEREFPYNEQFF	TGTGCCAGCAGCCCAGAGCGGGAGTTCCCCTACAATGAGCAGTTCTTC
TRBV18	TRBD1	TRBJ1-4	-	CASSPLGGTGVSTNEKLFF	TGTGCCAGCTCACCACTCGGCGGGACAGGGGTCTCAACTAATGAAAAACTGTTTTTT
TRBV12-3/TRBV12-4	-	TRBJ2-3	once	CASINQRDRLTDTQYF	TGTGCCAGCATCAATCAGAGAGACCGGCTCACAGATACGCAGTATTTT
TRBV20-1	-	TRBJ2-7	few	CSARDLTGYEQYF	TGCAGTGCTAGAGATTTGACCGGGTACGAGCAGTACTTC
TRBV6-2/TRBV6-3	-	TRBJ1-5	few	CASSYSVAPQHF	TGTGCCAGCAGCTATTCGGTAGCGCCCCAGCATTTT
TRBV19	-	TRBJ1-5	-	CASSIDGAGLNQPQHF	TGTGCCAGTAGTATAGATGGGGCGGGGCTCAATCAGCCCCAGCATTTT